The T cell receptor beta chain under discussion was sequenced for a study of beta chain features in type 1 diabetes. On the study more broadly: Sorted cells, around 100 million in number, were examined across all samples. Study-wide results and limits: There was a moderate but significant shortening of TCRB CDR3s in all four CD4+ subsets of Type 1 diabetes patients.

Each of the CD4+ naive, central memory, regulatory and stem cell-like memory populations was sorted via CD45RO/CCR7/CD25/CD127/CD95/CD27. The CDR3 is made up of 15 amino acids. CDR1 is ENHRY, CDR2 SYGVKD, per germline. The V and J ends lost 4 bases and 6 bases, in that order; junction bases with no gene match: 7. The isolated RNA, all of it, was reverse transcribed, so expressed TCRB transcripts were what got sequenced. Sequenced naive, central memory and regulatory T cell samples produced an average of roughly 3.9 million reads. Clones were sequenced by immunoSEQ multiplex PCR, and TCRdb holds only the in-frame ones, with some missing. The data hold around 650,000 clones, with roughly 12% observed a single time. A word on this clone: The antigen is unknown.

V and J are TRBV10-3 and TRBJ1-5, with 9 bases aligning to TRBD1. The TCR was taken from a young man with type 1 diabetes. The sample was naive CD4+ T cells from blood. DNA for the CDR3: TGTGCCATCAGTGGGCCGGGACAGGGCTTTCAGCCCCAGCATTTT. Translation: CAISGPGQGFQPQHF.